This T cell receptor beta chain derives from a study of Tregs in tolerant kidney transplant recipients. Regarding the study as a whole: In tolerant patients, donor-specific Tregs outgrew total Tregs, suggesting antigen-driven expansion. Changing PCR primers prevented nucleotide comparison between some patients' samples. Findings come from small patient numbers and require larger validation.

As regards this clone: Its antigen is still unknown.

The CDR3 has 15 residues. V shed 3 bases, J shed 4 bases, and the junction held 7 bases outside the gene matches. The germline V gene encodes CDR1 LNHDA and CDR2 SQIVND (reference sequence). Some clones are missing from TCRdb's copy, which holds only in-frame ones; the method was immunoSEQ multiplex PCR. The sample includes approximately 60,000 clones, 87% of them seen just once. Recipients received nonmyeloablative bone marrow transplants from related graft donors, with transient mixed chimerism. The V call is TRBV19, the J call TRBJ2-5; TRBD2 matches 8 bases. The sample consisted of CD4+ T cells from blood (PBMCs), taken 6 months after the transplant. The TCR was taken from a human patient who received a combined kidney and bone marrow transplant. Some T cells may be provided by the graft donor. This CDR3 is CASSIGGGRGETQYF. DNA of the CDR3: TGTGCCAGTAGTATTGGCGGGGGGCGAGGAGAGACCCAGTACTTC.